This record looks at one T cell receptor beta chain sequence and its context. The germline V and J ends were trimmed by 2 bases and 4 bases, with 24 bases remaining between them. CDR3 length: 18 amino acids. Germline CDR1 reads LNHNV; CDR2 reads YYDKDF (reference sequence). Only Caucasian adults living in Nashville, Tennessee made up the donor group. The data are from a study of shared clonotypes between healthy human individuals. For the study at large: Each donor contributed plates that comprised three CD4 naive, three CD4 memory, two CD8 naive and one CD8 memory.

Running of the assay took place at deep level. The genomic DNA of each subset was split evenly across several immunoSEQ plates. Sequenced by immunoSEQ multiplex PCR; TCRdb stores in-frame clones only, minus some. This sample has over 2 million clones; 85% to 95% occur once, and the top ten carry 0.3% to 0.45%. The clonotype was recovered from a man between 18 and 29 years old in good health. Some clones in this sample may be carry-over from other donors' samples. The sequencing input was naive CD4+ T cells from PBMCs. The subset was: CD45RA+ positively selected. V is TRBV15 and J is TRBJ2-7; D is perhaps TRBD2 (6 bases). The CDR3 sequence is CATSRRRMGGGRRYEQYF. The CDR3 DNA reads as TGTGCCACCAGCAGAAGGAGGATGGGAGGAGGAAGGAGGTACGAGCAGTACTTC.